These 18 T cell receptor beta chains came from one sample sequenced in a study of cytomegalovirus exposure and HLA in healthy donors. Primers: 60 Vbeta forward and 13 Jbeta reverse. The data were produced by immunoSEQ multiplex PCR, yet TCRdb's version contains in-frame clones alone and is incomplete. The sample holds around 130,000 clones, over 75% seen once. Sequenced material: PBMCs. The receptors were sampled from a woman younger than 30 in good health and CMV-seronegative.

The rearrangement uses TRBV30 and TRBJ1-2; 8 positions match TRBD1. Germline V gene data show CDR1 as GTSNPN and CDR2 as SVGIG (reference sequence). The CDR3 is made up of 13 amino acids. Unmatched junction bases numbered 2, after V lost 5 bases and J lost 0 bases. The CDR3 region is CAWLDRANYGYTF. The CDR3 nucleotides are TGTGCCTGGTTGGACAGGGCTAACTATGGCTACACCTTC.

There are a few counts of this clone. The CDR3 region has the DNA TGTGCCACCAGCAGGGGCGGGGGCCCCGCAGATACGCAGTATTTT. Translated: CATSRGGGPADTQYF. The genes are TRBV15 and TRBJ2-3, with D possibly being TRBD2 (7 bases). This CDR3 region has 15 residues. V was shortened by 3 bases and J by 4 bases, with 14 bases between the two germline ends. Germline CDR1 LNHNV, CDR2 YYDKDF (reference sequence).

Here the CDR3 reads CASSPNRQLIYGYTF. The CDR3 nucleotides read TGTGCCAGCAGCCCGAACCGACAGCTAATTTATGGCTACACCTTC. The gene calls are TRBV7-9 and TRBJ1-2, with a tentative D call TRBD1 (5 bases). This CDR3 is 15 amino acids long. V gave up 5 bases and J gave up 5 bases, with 18 bases separating them. Germline lookup yields CDR1 SEHNR and CDR2 FQNEAQ (reference sequence). Full variable domain (remainder filled in from reference TRBV7-9 and TRBJ1-2): DTGVSQNPRHKITKRGQNVTFRCDPISEHNRLYWYRQTLGQGPEFLTYFQNEAQLEKSRLLSDRFSAERPKGSFSTLEIQRTEQGDSAMYLCASSPNRQLIYGYTFGSGTRLTVV.

The CDR3, as DNA: TGCGCCAGCAGCTTGGCCGGCAGGATATCCTACGAGCAGTACTTC. This codes for CASSLAGRISYEQYF. The chain couples TRBV5-1 to TRBJ2-7; unclear D gene. Germline values: CDR1 SGHRS, CDR2 YFSETQ. Trimming cost V 0 bases and J 1 base, with 11 bases left between them. The CDR3 covers 15 residues. The whole variable domain, remainder taken from reference TRBV5-1 and TRBJ2-7, is KAGVTQTPRYLIKTRGQQVTLSCSPISGHRSVSWYQQTPGQGLQFLFEYFSETQRNKGNFPGRFSGRQFSNSRSEMNVSTLELGDSALYLCASSLAGRISYEQYFGPGTRLTVT.

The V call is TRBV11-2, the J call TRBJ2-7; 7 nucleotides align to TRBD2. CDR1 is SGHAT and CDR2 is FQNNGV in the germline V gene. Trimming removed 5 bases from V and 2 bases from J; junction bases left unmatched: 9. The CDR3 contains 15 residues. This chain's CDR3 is CASSRRGTATYEQYF. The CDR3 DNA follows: TGTGCCAGCAGCCGGCGGGGGACGGCCACCTACGAGCAGTACTTC.

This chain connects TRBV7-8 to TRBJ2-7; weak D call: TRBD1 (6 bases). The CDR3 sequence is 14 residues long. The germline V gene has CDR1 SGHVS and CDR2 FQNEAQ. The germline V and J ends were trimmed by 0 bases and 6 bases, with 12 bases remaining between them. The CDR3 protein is CASSLAWTEGEQYF. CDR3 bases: TGTGCCAGCAGCTTAGCTTGGACAGAGGGCGAGCAGTACTTC. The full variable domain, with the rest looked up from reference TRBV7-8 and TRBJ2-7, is GAGVSQSPRYKVAKRGQDVALRCDPISGHVSLFWYQQALGQGPEFLTYFQNEAQLDKSGLPSDRFFAERPEGSVSTLKIQRTQQEDSAVYLCASSLAWTEGEQYFGPGTRLTVT.

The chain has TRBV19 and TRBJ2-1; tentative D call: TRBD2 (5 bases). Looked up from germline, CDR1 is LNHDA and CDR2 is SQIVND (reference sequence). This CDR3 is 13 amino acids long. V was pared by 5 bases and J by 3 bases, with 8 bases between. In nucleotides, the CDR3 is TGTGCCAGTAGTCCCGGACTCTACAATGAGCAGTTCTTC. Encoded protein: CASSPGLYNEQFF.

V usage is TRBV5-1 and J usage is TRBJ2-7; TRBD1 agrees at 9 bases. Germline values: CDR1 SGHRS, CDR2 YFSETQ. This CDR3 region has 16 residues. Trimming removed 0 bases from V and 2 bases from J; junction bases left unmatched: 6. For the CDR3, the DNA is TGCGCCAGCAGCTTGGACACCGGGACAGGGACCTACGAGCAGTACTTC. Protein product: CASSLDTGTGTYEQYF.

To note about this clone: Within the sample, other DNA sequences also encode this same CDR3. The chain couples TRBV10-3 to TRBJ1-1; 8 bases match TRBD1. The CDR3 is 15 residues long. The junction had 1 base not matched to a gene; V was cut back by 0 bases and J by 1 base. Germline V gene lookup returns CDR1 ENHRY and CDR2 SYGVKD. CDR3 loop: CAISESGQGNTEAFF. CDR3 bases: TGTGCCATCAGTGAGTCTGGACAGGGGAACACTGAAGCTTTCTTT.

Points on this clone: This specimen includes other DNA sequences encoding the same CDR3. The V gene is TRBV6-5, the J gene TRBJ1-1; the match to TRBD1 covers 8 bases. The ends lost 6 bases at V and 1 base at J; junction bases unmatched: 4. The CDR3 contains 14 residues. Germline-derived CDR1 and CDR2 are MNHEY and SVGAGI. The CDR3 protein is CASRFDRGNTEAFF. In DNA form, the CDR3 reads TGTGCCAGCAGGTTCGACAGGGGGAACACTGAAGCTTTCTTT.

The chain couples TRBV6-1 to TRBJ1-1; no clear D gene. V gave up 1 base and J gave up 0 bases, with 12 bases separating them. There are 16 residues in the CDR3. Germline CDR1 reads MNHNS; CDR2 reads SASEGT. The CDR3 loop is CASSEVVTTMNTEAFF. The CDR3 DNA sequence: TGTGCCAGCAGTGAAGTGGTGACAACCATGAACACTGAAGCTTTCTTT.

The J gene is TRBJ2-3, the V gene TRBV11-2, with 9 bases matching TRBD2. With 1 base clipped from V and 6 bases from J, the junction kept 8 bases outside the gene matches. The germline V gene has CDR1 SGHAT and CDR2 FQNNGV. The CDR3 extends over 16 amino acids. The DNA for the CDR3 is TGTGCCAGCAGCTTAGGTGCGGGGGGGCCGGAGGATACGCAGTATTTT. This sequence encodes CASSLGAGGPEDTQYF.

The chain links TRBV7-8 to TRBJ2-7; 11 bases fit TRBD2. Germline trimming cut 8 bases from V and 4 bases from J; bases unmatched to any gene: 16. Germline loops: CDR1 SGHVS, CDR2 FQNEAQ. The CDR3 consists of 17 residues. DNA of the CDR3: TGTGCCAGCCAAGGGAGACTAGCGGGGCGCTTGGTGTACGAGCAGTACTTC. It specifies CASQGRLAGRLVYEQYF. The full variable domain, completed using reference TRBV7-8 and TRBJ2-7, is GAGVSQSPRYKVAKRGQDVALRCDPISGHVSLFWYQQALGQGPEFLTYFQNEAQLDKSGLPSDRFFAERPEGSVSTLKIQRTQQEDSAVYLCASQGRLAGRLVYEQYFGPGTRLTVT.

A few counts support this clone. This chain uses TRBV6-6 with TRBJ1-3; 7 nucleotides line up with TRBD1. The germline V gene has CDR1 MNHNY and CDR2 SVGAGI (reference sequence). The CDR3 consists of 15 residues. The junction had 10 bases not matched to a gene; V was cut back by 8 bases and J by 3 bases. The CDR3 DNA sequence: TGTGCCAGCGCTAGCATAGGGGGCCTTGGAAACACCATATATTTT. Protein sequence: CASASIGGLGNTIYF.

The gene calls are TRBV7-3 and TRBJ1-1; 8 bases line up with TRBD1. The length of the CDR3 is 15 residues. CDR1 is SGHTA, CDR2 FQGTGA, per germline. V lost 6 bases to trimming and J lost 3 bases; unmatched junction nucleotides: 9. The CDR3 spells CASRSTGVGYTEAFF. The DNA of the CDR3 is TGTGCCAGCAGGTCGACAGGGGTCGGGTACACTGAAGCTTTCTTT.

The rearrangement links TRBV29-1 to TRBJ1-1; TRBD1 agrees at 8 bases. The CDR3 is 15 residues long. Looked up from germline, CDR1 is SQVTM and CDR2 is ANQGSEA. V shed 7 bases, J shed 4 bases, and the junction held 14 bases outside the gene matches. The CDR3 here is CSAHKRSTGGTEAFF. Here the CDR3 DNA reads TGCAGCGCTCACAAACGATCTACAGGGGGCACTGAAGCTTTCTTT.

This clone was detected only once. The CDR3, as DNA: TGTGCCAGCAGTTACGGGATAGCGGGGGGCCAGGAGACCCAGTACTTC. Protein product: CASSYGIAGGQETQYF. The chain uses TRBV6-5 and TRBJ2-5, with TRBD2 matching 10 bases. Germline V gene sequence: CDR1 MNHEY, CDR2 SVGAGI. Trimming took 2 bases from V and 5 from J; bases not matched to a gene: 8. There are 16 residues in the CDR3.

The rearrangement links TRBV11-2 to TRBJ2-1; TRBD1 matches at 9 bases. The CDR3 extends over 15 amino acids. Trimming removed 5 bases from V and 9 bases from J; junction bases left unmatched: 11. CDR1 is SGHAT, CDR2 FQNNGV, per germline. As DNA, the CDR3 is TGTGCCAGCAGCAAGACGGTACAGGGGGCCGTTGAGCAGTTCTTC. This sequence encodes CASSKTVQGAVEQFF.